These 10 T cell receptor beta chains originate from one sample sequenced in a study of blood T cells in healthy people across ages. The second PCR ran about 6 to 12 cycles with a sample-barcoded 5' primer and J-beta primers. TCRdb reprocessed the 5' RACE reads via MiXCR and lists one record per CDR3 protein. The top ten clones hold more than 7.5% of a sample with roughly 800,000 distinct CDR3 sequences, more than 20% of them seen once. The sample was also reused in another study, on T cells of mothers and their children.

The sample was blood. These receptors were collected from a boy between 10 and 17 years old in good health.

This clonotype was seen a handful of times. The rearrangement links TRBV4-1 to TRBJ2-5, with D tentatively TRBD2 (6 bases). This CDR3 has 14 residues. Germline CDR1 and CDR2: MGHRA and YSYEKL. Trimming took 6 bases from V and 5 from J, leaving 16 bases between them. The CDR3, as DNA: TGCGCCAGCAGTCGAGAAGGGAGCGGGGAGACCCAGTACTTC. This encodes CASSREGSGETQYF.

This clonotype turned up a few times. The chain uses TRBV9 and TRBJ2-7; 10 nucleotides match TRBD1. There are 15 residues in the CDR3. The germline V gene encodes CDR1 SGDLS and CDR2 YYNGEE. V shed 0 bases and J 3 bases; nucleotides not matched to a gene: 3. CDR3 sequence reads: CASSVGDRGRYEQYF. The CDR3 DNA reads TGTGCCAGCAGCGTAGGGGACAGGGGACGCTACGAGCAGTACTTC.

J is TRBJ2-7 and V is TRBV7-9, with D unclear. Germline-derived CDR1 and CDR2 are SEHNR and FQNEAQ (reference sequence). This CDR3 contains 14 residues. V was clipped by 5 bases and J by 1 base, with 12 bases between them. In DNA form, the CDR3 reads TGTGCCAGCAGCCTGGGATGGAAGTCCTACGAGCAGTACTTC. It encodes CASSLGWKSYEQYF.

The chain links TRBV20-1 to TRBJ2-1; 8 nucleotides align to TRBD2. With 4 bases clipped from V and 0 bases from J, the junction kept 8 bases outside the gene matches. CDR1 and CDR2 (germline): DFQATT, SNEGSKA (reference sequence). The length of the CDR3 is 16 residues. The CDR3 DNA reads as TGCAGTGCTAAGGAAGCGGGGGCTTTCTCCTACAATGAGCAGTTCTTC. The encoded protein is CSAKEAGAFSYNEQFF.

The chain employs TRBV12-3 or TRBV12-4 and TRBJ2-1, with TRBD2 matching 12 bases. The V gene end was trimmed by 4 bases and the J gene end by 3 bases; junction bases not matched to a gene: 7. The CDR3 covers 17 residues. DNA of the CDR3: TGTGCCAGCAGTTCGTCCGGGACTAGCGGGCGCTACAATGAGCAGTTCTTC. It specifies CASSSSGTSGRYNEQFF.

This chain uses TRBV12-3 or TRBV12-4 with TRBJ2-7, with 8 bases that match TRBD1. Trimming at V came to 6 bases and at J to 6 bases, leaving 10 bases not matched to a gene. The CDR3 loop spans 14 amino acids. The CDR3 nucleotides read TGTGCCAGCAGGCGACAGGGGATGTTCTCCGAGCAGTACTTC. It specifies CASRRQGMFSEQYF.

The DNA of the CDR3 is TGTGCCAGCAGTTACTCTGAGTACAATCAGCCCCAGCATTTT. Amino acids: CASSYSEYNQPQHF. The rearrangement links TRBV6-2 or TRBV6-3 to TRBJ1-5; D gene unclear. Deletions cut 0 bases from V and 3 bases from J, with 6 bases between. The CDR3 spans 14 residues. Germline values: CDR1 MNHEY, CDR2 SVGEGT.

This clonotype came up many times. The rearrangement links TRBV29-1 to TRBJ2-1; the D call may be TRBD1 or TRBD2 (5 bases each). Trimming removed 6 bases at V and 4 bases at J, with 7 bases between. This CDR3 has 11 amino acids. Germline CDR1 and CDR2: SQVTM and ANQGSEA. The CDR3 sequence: CSVGTYNEQFF. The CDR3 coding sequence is TGCAGCGTAGGGACGTACAATGAGCAGTTCTTC.

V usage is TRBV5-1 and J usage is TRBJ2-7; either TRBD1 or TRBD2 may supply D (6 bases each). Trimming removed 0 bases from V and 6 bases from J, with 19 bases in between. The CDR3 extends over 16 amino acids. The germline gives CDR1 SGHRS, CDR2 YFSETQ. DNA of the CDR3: TGCGCCAGCAGCTTGGCAGGGACGGGGGCTGGAACCGAGCAGTACTTC. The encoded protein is CASSLAGTGAGTEQYF.

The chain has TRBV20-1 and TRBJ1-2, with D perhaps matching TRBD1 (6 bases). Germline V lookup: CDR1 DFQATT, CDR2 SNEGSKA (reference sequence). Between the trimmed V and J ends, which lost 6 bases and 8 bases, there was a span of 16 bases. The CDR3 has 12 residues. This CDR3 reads CSAEVGALGYTF. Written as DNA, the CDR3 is TGCAGTGCCGAGGTGGGGGCGCTCGGCTACACCTTC.